This T cell receptor beta chain was documented in a study of CD8 T cells in ankylosing spondylitis (dated by TCRdb to 2016 to 2017). At the level of the whole study: The study set out to find disease-linked TCR variants by profiling T cell receptor beta repertoires in ankylosing spondylitis patients and healthy donors. The full study cohort comprised around 25 ankylosing spondylitis patients and over a hundred healthy donors. Peripheral blood was sampled, and synovial fluid was additionally collected from ankylosing spondylitis patients. The full study reports these points: A TCR beta motif made up of several highly homologous amino acid variants appeared to be characteristic of blood from ankylosing spondylitis patients. According to the report, matched synovial fluid samples from ankylosing spondylitis patients were significantly enriched for the disease-linked clones. Some motif variants had previously been reported in the synovial fluid and blood of reactive arthritis patients, which suggests shared mechanisms of disease initiation. The disease-linked clones showed a CD8+ phenotype and occurred at relatively low frequencies in peripheral blood.

The CDR3, cysteine through phenylalanine, is 16 amino acids long. Only CDR3 DNA is held: 48 bases, read in frame from base 1. From the germline V gene, CDR1 is SGHTA and CDR2 is FQGNSA. V loses 2 bases, J loses 2 bases, and the germline ends lie 13 bases apart. Sequencing relied on an Illumina HiSeq 2500. Quantitative 5'-RACE with molecular barcodes was the method used to prepare the TCR beta libraries. In the paper's pipeline: A new computational method based on a probabilistic model of VDJ rearrangement was used to identify disease-linked TCR variants. Through fastp at Q25 and MiXCR, TCRdb rebuilt clones from the public reads, retaining in-frame beta chains. Each record represents a unique CDR3 protein, reported with the most common genes and DNA among its rows. TCRdb's processing, not the study's, gives the V and J calls here. The sample data list fewer than 250,000 distinct CDR3 sequences, and more than 9% of these were observed just once. In total, the top ten clones hold 21% of the sample.

The count of this clonotype is one. Its recognized antigen is unknown. Being one base from a much bigger clone, this may be a read error. The chain joins TRBV7-2 to TRBJ1-5; no D gene can be assigned with confidence. This receptor was taken from a male donor with ankylosing spondylitis or in good health (not recorded which). Source material: blood, either unsorted or a sorted T cell fraction (not recorded which). The CDR3 protein: CASSLYEGFRNQPQHF. The nucleotide sequence is TGTGCCAGCAGCTTATATGAGGGCTTTCGCAATCAGCCCCAGCATTTT.